These 26 T cell receptor beta chains share one sample of origin, sequenced in a study of metastatic and nonmetastatic thyroid tumors. Among the patients, none had received any treatment before thyroid surgery. TCRdb redid the clone calls on the PCR reads using MiXCR. The table includes roughly 29,000 clones, 20% to 25% detected once. The sample consisted of blood. Every receptor here comes from a female donor with papillary thyroid cancer or a benign thyroid nodule (not recorded which). Some clones in this sample may be carry-over from other donors' samples.

The sample holds many counts of this clone. This chain joins TRBV19 and TRBJ2-1; possible D gene TRBD2, 5 bases. V was trimmed by 3 bases and J by 8 bases, leaving 11 bases between them. Germline CDR1 reads LNHDA; CDR2 reads SQIVND (reference sequence). The CDR3 spans 13 residues. The CDR3 spells CASSIQVGDEQFF. The CDR3 DNA is TGTGCCAGTAGTATTCAGGTCGGGGATGAGCAGTTCTTC.

This clone was seen only once. The V gene is TRBV5-1, the J gene TRBJ1-1; D may be TRBD1 (5 bases). The CDR3 is made up of 12 amino acids. V dropped 4 bases and J dropped 4 bases, with 8 bases sitting between them. The germline V gene encodes CDR1 SGHRS and CDR2 YFSETQ. In DNA, the CDR3 is TGCGCCAGCAGCCGCGGGACCACTGAAGCTTTCTTT. This codes for CASSRGTTEAFF. The full variable domain, its missing parts supplied by reference TRBV5-1 and TRBJ1-1, is KAGVTQTPRYLIKTRGQQVTLSCSPISGHRSVSWYQQTPGQGLQFLFEYFSETQRNKGNFPGRFSGRQFSNSRSEMNVSTLELGDSALYLCASSRGTTEAFFGQGTRLTVV.

At least ten counts were recorded for this clone. The chain recombines TRBV24-1 with TRBJ2-3; unclear D gene. Germline V gives CDR1 KGHDR, CDR2 SFDVKD. Deletions cut 7 bases from V and 4 bases from J, with 14 bases between. This CDR3 spans 14 amino acids. CDR3 in DNA: TGTGCCACCAGCCAAGGATCTCTCGCAGATACGCAGTATTTT. Translating it yields CATSQGSLADTQYF.

This clone was found many times. The genes are TRBV5-1 and TRBJ2-5, with D tentatively TRBD1 (6 bases). The CDR3 runs to 16 residues. Per the germline V gene, CDR1 is SGHRS and CDR2 is YFSETQ. Trimming took off 4 bases at V and 5 bases at J, with 21 bases between the two ends. In DNA form, the CDR3 reads TGCGCCAGCAGCCCAGGGACACAACCGGACGGGGAGACCCAGTACTTC. Its protein is CASSPGTQPDGETQYF.

V and J are TRBV6-5 and TRBJ2-1, with D possibly TRBD2 on 5 matching bases. V gave up 7 bases and J gave up 12 bases, with 19 bases separating them. Germline CDR1 reads MNHEY; CDR2 reads SVGAGI. The CDR3 is made up of 13 amino acids. In DNA, the CDR3 is TGTGCCAGCATTTTCTCAGGCCGGGATGTGCAGTTCTTC. Encoded protein: CASIFSGRDVQFF.

This clone was seen repeatedly, ten times or more. J is TRBJ2-5 and V is TRBV11-3, with D tentatively TRBD2 (6 bases). Trimming removed 5 bases from V and 4 bases from J, with 14 bases in between. The CDR3 length is 14 residues. CDR1 SGHNT and CDR2 YENEEA come from the germline V gene. The CDR3 reads CASSRNGGAETQYF. CDR3 bases: TGTGCCAGCAGCCGCAACGGGGGAGCAGAGACCCAGTACTTC.

This clone was observed at least ten times. This chain links TRBV29-1 with TRBJ2-5; tentative D call: TRBD2 (6 bases). CDR1 is SQVTM and CDR2 is ANQGSEA in the germline V gene. This CDR3 has 13 amino acids. Trimming pared 3 bases from V and 4 bases from J, leaving 12 bases between. CDR3 in amino acids: CSVEVMGGETQYF. The DNA of the CDR3 is TGCAGCGTTGAGGTCATGGGAGGAGAGACCCAGTACTTC.

In this sample, this clone turned up a few times. The J gene is TRBJ1-2, the V gene TRBV25-1; the D gene is possibly TRBD1 (5 bases). This CDR3 spans 13 amino acids. V lost 6 bases and J 0 bases, leaving 8 bases between the germline ends. From germline, CDR1 is MGHDK and CDR2 SYGVNS. The DNA of the CDR3 is TGTGCCAGCAGGACAGATACTAACTATGGCTACACCTTC. This gives the protein CASRTDTNYGYTF.

This clone was counted at least ten times. The same CDR3 can be traced to other DNA sequences in this sample. V and J are TRBV7-9 and TRBJ2-2, with D uncertain. The germline V gene has CDR1 SEHNR and CDR2 FQNEAQ (reference sequence). Deletions cut 6 bases from V and 3 bases from J, with 2 bases between. This CDR3 is built from 11 residues. Written as DNA, the CDR3 is TGTGCCAGCAGGGACACCGGGGAGCTGTTTTTT. This sequence encodes CASRDTGELFF.

This clone appeared many times. The chain joins TRBV24-1 to TRBJ2-2; D not resolved. The CDR3 spans 13 residues. Trimming took 0 bases from V and 6 from J, leaving 4 bases between them. Germline loops: CDR1 KGHDR, CDR2 SFDVKD. The CDR3 reads CATSDLSAGELFF. The DNA of the CDR3 is TGTGCCACCAGTGATTTGTCTGCCGGGGAGCTGTTTTTT.

This sequence joins TRBV5-6 and TRBJ2-5; 7 bases align to TRBD1. Germline lookup yields CDR1 SGHDT and CDR2 YYEEEE. The length of the CDR3 is 14 residues. V was clipped by 4 bases and J by 5 bases; unmatched bases: 8. Here the CDR3 reads CASSRQGERETQYF. The CDR3 DNA reads TGTGCCAGCAGCAGACAGGGTGAGAGGGAGACCCAGTACTTC.

This clone was recorded at least ten times. The V and J genes are TRBV5-8 and TRBJ1-6, with D perhaps matching TRBD1 (5 bases). This CDR3 region has 14 residues. The V gene lost 4 bases and the J gene lost 5 bases, with 10 bases spanning the gap. Germline lookup yields CDR1 SGHTS and CDR2 YDEGEE. This chain's CDR3 is CASSPGIHNSPLHF. CDR3 in DNA: TGTGCCAGCAGCCCAGGGATACATAATTCACCCCTCCACTTT. Using reference TRBV5-8 and TRBJ1-6 for the parts outside the CDR3, the full variable domain is EAGVTQSPTHLIKTRGQQATLRCSPISGHTSVYWYQQALGLGLQFLLWYDEGEERNRGNFPPRFSGRQFPNYSSELNVNALELEDSALYLCASSPGIHNSPLHFGNGTRLTVT.

CDR3 bases: TGCAGTGCTAGAGCTAGCGGGGCAGATACGCAGTATTTT. It is translated as CSARASGADTQYF. The genes are TRBV20-1 and TRBJ2-3; TRBD2 aligns across 9 bases. The trim removed 1 base at V and 4 bases at J, leaving 0 bases unmatched. The CDR3 has 13 amino acids. The germline V gene has CDR1 DFQATT and CDR2 SNEGSKA (reference sequence).

This clone showed up many times. V gene TRBV19 combines with J gene TRBJ2-7; 7 bases are a match to TRBD1. Unmatched junction bases numbered 7, after V lost 5 bases and J lost 0 bases. Germline values: CDR1 LNHDA, CDR2 SQIVND (reference sequence). The CDR3 loop spans 15 amino acids. This CDR3 is CASSPQGYNSYEQYF. Written as DNA, the CDR3 is TGTGCCAGTAGTCCACAGGGGTATAACTCCTACGAGCAGTACTTC. The full variable domain, its missing parts supplied by reference TRBV19 and TRBJ2-7, is DGGITQSPKYLFRKEGQNVTLSCEQNLNHDAMYWYRQDPGQGLRLIYYSQIVNDFQKGDIAEGYSVSREKKESFPLTVTSAQKNPTAFYLCASSPQGYNSYEQYFGPGTRLTVT.

This clone was counted many times. A much larger clone is a single base away; this may be a read error. The chain joins TRBV2 to TRBJ1-2, with 7 bases matching TRBD1. J lost 6 bases, V lost 4 bases, and 5 bases had no gene match. The germline V gene encodes CDR1 SNHLY and CDR2 FYNNEI. This CDR3 has 13 residues. CDR3 in amino acids: CASSADRSNGYTF. The CDR3 bases are TGTGCCAGCAGTGCGGACAGGTCGAATGGCTACACCTTC.

The rearrangement links TRBV27 to TRBJ2-2, with no clear D. Germline loops: CDR1 MNHEY, CDR2 SMNVEV (reference sequence). V was clipped by 3 bases and J by 4 bases, with 9 bases between them. The CDR3 runs to 14 residues. The DNA of the CDR3 is TGTGCCAGCAGTTTCCAACTGGGCACCGGGGAGCTGTTTTTT. This codes for CASSFQLGTGELFF.

Notes on this clone: A much larger clone lies one base from this, so it may be a read error. The J gene is TRBJ2-7, the V gene TRBV29-1; 9 nucleotides line up with TRBD1. The CDR3 length is 17 residues. Germline V gives CDR1 SQVTM, CDR2 ANQGSEA. Trimming took 6 bases from V and 2 from J; bases not matched to a gene: 17. CDR3 DNA: TGCAGCGTCTACGGGACAGGGAGTGGGATTACGACCTACGAGCAGTACTTC. Translating gives CSVYGTGSGITTYEQYF.

This clone was seen ten or more times. This same CDR3 is encoded by further DNA sequences in the sample. The chain couples TRBV3-1 to TRBJ2-5; D is uncertain. Germline CDR1 and CDR2: LGHDT and YNNKEL (reference sequence). Trimming pared 2 bases from V and 5 bases from J, leaving 6 bases between. The CDR3 has 12 amino acids. The CDR3 DNA reads TGTGCCAGCAGCCAATGGCGGGAGACCCAGTACTTC. Residues: CASSQWRETQYF.

This clone appeared many times. V gene TRBV27 combines with J gene TRBJ1-1; possibly TRBD1 for D (5 bases). The CDR3 is 13 residues long. Trimming stripped 2 bases from V and 10 bases from J, with 14 bases between. Germline V gives CDR1 MNHEY, CDR2 SMNVEV (reference sequence). CDR3 in amino acids: CASSLGQGGVAFF. The CDR3 nucleotides are TGTGCCAGCAGTTTAGGGCAGGGCGGCGTAGCTTTCTTT.

This clone was recorded many times. The gene calls are TRBV5-1 and TRBJ1-4, with a possible D match to TRBD1 (6 bases). V lost 0 bases, J lost 6 bases, and 9 bases lay in between. This CDR3 region has 14 residues. Germline V lookup: CDR1 SGHRS, CDR2 YFSETQ. The CDR3 bases are TGCGCCAGCAGCTTGGGCGGGGGCTATGAAAAACTGTTTTTT. This encodes CASSLGGGYEKLFF.

This chain uses TRBV20-1 with TRBJ2-1; 10 nucleotides line up with TRBD1. There are 17 residues in the CDR3. Losses at the gene ends were 0 bases for V and 5 bases for J; bases not matched to a gene: 10. Germline lookup yields CDR1 DFQATT and CDR2 SNEGSKA (reference sequence). CDR3 DNA sequence: TGCAGTGCTAGAGATCTCCGGGACAGGGGAACCGACAATGAGCAGTTCTTC. It specifies CSARDLRDRGTDNEQFF.

At least ten counts were recorded for this clone. The genes are TRBV11-3 and TRBJ2-7; 12 bases agree with TRBD2. This CDR3 has 18 amino acids. Looked up from germline, CDR1 is SGHNT and CDR2 is YENEEA. V trimming: 2 bases; J trimming: 6 bases; junction bases outside the gene matches: 14. CDR3 coding DNA: TGTGCCAGCAGCTTATTTGGACTAGCGGGGACACCGGGTGGCGAGCAGTACTTC. Translation: CASSLFGLAGTPGGEQYF.

The chain couples TRBV6-1 to TRBJ1-2; possibly TRBD1 for D (5 bases). Germline V gene sequence: CDR1 MNHNS, CDR2 SASEGT. The CDR3 runs 14 residues. Between the trimmed V and J ends, which lost 6 bases and 2 bases, there was a span of 13 bases. CDR3 nucleotide sequence: TGTGCCAGCAGAAACCCGACAGCGAACTATGGCTACACCTTC. Translated, it gives CASRNPTANYGYTF.

This clone was counted only a few times. The chain couples TRBV28 to TRBJ1-4; TRBD1 might be the D (5 bases). CDR3 length equals 13 residues. Trimming cost V 1 base and J 12 bases, with 12 bases left between them. Germline assignment: CDR1 MDHEN and CDR2 SYDVKM. The CDR3 reads CASSLYGGRELFF. CDR3 DNA sequence: TGTGCCAGCAGTTTATATGGGGGAAGGGAACTGTTTTTT.

This clone was seen many times. The gene calls are TRBV28 and TRBJ2-1; TRBD2 agrees at 7 bases. Germline trimming cut 3 bases from V and 6 bases from J; bases unmatched to any gene: 5. The CDR3 extends over 14 amino acids. From germline, CDR1 is MDHEN and CDR2 SYDVKM. Here the CDR3 DNA reads TGTGCCAGCAGTTTTCCTAGCGGTGGCAATGAGCAGTTCTTC. This sequence encodes CASSFPSGGNEQFF.

On this clone itself: Other DNA sequences in the sample encode the same CDR3. The V and J genes are TRBV6-1 and TRBJ1-1, with D tentatively TRBD1 (6 bases). The CDR3 length is 12 residues. V was cut by 7 bases and J by 11 bases, with 17 bases left in between. Germline CDR1 and CDR2: MNHNS and SASEGT. The CDR3 coding sequence is TGTGCCAGCATCGGCGGTCACAGGGAGGCTTTCTTT. Its protein is CASIGGHREAFF.